The entry that follows covers one T cell receptor beta chain sequence. Its antigen is not identified. This sample stems from a study of T cell responses to AZD1222 COVID-19 vaccine. Findings and limits, study-wide: Among vaccine-associated CD4 TCRs, coverage spanned spike, with dominance at 160-218 and 743-854.

Second-dose recipients at about 4 or about 12 weeks were treated as one pooled group. V was pared by 0 bases and J by 0 bases, with 6 bases between. This CDR3 region has 16 residues. CDR1 and CDR2 from the germline V gene are LGHNA and YSLEER. Only in-frame clones appear in the TCRdb table, and some are missing; sequencing was by immunoSEQ multiplex PCR. The repertoire includes over 120,000 clones, approximately 92% of them detected once, and 3.6% sits in the top ten. This chain joins TRBV4-3 and TRBJ2-6; D unresolved. The origin of this receptor is an adult who received the AZD1222 COVID-19 vaccine. The source was peripheral blood, collected 28 days after the second AZD1222 dose. The CDR3 is CASSQDPDSGANVLTF. CDR3 bases: TGCGCCAGCAGCCAAGATCCAGACTCTGGGGCCAACGTCCTGACTTTC.